This T cell receptor beta chain was observed in a study of blood T cell repertoires in COVID-19. Assay: immunoSEQ multiplex PCR; the TCRdb copy retains only in-frame clones and omits some. The sample holds about 480,000 clones; 88% are singletons and the top ten take around 1.9%. CDR3 size: 14 residues. The germline CDR1 and CDR2 sequences are MNHEY and SVGAGI. With V trimmed by 6 bases and J by 3 bases, 7 bases remained unmatched. Sequenced input: PBMCs or T cells enriched from blood (not recorded which). The chain combines TRBV6-5 with TRBJ1-2; 7 bases align to TRBD1. This TCR derives from a woman in her thirties or forties who had recovered from COVID-19. CDR3 sequence (DNA): TGTGCCAGCAGCCTCCGCGGACAGGACTATGGCTACACCTTC. Translation gives CASSLRGQDYGYTF.